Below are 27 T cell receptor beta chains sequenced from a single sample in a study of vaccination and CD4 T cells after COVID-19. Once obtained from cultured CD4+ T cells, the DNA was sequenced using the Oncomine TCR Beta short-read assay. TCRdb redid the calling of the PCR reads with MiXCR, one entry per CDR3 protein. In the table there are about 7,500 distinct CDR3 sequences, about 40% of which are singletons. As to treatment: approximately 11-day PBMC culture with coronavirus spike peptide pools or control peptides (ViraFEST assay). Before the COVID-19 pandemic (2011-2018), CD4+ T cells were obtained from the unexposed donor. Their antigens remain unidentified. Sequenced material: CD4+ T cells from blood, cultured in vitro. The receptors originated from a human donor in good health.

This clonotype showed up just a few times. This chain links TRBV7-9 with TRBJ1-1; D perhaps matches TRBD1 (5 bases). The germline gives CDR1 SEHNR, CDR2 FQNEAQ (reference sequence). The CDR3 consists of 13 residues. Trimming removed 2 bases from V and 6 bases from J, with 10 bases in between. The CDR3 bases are TGTGCCAGCAGCTTAAGTTTCAGGGCTGAAGCTTTCTTT. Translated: CASSLSFRAEAFF.

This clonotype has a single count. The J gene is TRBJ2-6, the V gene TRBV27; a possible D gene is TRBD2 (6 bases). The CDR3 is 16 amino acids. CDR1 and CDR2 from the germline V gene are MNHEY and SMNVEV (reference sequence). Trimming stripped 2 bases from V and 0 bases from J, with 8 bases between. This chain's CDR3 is CASSLRGSSGANVLTF. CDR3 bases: TGTGCCAGCAGTTTACGGGGGTCCTCTGGGGCCAACGTCCTGACTTTC.

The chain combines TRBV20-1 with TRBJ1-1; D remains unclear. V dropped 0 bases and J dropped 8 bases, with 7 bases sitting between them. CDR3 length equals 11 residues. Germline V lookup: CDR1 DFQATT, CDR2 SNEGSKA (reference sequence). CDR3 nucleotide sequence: TGCAGTGCTAGAGATCTTAAAGAAGCTTTCTTT. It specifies CSARDLKEAFF.

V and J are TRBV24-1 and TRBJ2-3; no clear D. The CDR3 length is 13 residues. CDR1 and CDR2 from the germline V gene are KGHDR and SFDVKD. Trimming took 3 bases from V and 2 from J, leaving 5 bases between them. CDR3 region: CATSDLTTDTQYF. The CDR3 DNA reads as TGTGCCACCAGTGATCTGACCACAGATACGCAGTATTTT.

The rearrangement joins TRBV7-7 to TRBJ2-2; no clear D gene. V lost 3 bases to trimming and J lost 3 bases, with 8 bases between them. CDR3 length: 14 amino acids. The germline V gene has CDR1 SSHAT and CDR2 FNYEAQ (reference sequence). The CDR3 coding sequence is TGTGCCAGCAGCTTGGAACTCTACACCGGGGAGCTGTTTTTT. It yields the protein CASSLELYTGELFF. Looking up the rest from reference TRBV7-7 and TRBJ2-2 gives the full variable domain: GAGVSQSPRYKVTKRGQDVTLRCDPISSHATLYWYQQALGQGPEFLTYFNYEAQPDKSGLPSDRFSAERPEGSISTLTIQRTEQRDSAMYRCASSLELYTGELFFGEGSRLTVL.

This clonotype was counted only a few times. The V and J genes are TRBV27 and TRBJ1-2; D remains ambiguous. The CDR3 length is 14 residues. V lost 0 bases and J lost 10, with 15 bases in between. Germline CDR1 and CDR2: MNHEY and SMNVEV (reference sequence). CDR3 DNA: TGTGCCAGCAGTTTATCTTGGGCTAATCAGGACTACACCTTC. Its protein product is CASSLSWANQDYTF.

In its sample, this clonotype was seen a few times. The CDR3 loop reads CSTANAGGTDTQYF. The CDR3 coding sequence is TGCAGTACCGCGAACGCGGGGGGAACAGATACGCAGTATTTT. The chain has TRBV20-1 and TRBJ2-3; TRBD2 matches 8 bases. The germline V gene has CDR1 DFQATT and CDR2 SNEGSKA (reference sequence). The CDR3 length is 14 residues. The V and J ends lost 8 bases and 3 bases, in that order; junction bases with no gene match: 10.

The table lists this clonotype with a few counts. The CDR3 DNA sequence: TGTGCCTGGAGTGTACAGAGGTCGATTTTGGCCACTGAAGCTTTCTTT. It specifies CAWSVQRSILATEAFF. The chain combines TRBV30 with TRBJ1-1; D is unclear. The CDR3 sequence is 16 residues long. The V gene lost 0 bases and the J gene lost 4 bases, with 18 bases spanning the gap. Germline CDR1 and CDR2: GTSNPN and SVGIG (reference sequence).

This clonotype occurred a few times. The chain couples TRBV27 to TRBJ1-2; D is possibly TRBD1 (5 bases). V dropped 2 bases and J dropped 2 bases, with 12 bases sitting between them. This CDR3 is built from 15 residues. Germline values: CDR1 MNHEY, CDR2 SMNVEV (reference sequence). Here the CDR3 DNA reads TGTGCCAGCAGTTTAGGCGTGGGGCCGAACTATGGCTACACCTTC. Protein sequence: CASSLGVGPNYGYTF.

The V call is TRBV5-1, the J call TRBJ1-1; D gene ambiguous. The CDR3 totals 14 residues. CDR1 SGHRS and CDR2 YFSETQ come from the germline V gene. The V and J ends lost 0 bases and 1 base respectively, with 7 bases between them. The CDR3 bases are TGCGCCAGCAGCTTGGAAGGCCAGAACACTGAAGCTTTCTTT. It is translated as CASSLEGQNTEAFF.

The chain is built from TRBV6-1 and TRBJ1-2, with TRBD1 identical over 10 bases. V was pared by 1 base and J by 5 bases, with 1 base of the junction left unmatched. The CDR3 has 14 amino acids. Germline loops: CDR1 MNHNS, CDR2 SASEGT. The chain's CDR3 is CASSEVDRGYGYTF. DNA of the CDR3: TGTGCCAGCAGTGAAGTGGACAGGGGGTATGGCTACACCTTC.

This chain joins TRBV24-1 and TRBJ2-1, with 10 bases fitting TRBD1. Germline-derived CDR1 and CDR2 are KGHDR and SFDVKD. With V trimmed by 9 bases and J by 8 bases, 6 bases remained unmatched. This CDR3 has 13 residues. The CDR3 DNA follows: TGTGCCACCGGACAGGGGGTAATGGATGAGCAGTTCTTC. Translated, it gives CATGQGVMDEQFF.

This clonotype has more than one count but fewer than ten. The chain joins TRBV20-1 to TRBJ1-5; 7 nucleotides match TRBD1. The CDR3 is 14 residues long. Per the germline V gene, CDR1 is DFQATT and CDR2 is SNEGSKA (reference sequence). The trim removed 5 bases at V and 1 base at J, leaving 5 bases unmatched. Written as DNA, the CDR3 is TGCAGTGCTCCGACAGGGTTGAGCAATCAGCCCCAGCATTTT. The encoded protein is CSAPTGLSNQPQHF.

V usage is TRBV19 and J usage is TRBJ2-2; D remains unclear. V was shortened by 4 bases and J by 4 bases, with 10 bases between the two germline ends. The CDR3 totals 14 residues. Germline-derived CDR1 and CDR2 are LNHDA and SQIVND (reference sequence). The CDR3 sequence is CASSKGSRTGELFF. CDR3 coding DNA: TGTGCCAGTAGTAAGGGAAGTCGCACCGGGGAGCTGTTTTTT.

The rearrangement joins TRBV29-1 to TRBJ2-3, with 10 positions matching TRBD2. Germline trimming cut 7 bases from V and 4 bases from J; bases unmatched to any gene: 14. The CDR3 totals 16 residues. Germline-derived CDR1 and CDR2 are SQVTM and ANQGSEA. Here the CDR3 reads CSGGSGGPGGADTQYF. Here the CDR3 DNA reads TGCAGCGGGGGTAGCGGGGGGCCGGGAGGCGCAGATACGCAGTATTTT.

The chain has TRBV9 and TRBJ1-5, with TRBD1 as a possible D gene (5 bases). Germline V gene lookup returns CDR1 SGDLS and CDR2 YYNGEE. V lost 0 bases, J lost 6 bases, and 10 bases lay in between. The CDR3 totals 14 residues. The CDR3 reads CASSVDGAGQPQHF. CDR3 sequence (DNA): TGTGCCAGCAGCGTAGATGGGGCTGGTCAGCCCCAGCATTTT.

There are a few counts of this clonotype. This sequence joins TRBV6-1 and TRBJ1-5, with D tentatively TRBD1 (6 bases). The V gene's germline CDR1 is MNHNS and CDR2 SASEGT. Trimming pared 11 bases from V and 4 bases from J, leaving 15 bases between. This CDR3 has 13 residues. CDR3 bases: TGTGCCGGTCCGGGACACCCAAATCAGCCCCAGCATTTT. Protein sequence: CAGPGHPNQPQHF.

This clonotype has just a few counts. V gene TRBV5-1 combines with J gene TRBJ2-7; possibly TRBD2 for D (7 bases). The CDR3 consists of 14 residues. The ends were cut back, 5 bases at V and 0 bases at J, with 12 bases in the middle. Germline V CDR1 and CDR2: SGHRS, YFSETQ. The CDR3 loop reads CASSEGGASYEQYF. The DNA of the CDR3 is TGCGCCAGCAGTGAGGGGGGGGCCTCCTACGAGCAGTACTTC.

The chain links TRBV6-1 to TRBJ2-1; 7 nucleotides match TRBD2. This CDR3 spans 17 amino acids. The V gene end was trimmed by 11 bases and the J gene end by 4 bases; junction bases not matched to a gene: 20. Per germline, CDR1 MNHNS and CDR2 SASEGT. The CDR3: CAPVAELIRGVYNEQFF. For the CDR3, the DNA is TGTGCCCCTGTGGCAGAACTTATACGGGGGGTATACAATGAGCAGTTCTTC.

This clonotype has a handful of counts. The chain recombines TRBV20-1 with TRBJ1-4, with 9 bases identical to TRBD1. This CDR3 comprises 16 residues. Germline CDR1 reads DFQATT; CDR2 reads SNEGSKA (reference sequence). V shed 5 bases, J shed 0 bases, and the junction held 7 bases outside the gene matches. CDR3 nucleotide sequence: TGCAGTGCTTCCGGGACAGGGATGACAACTAATGAAAAACTGTTTTTT. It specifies CSASGTGMTTNEKLFF.

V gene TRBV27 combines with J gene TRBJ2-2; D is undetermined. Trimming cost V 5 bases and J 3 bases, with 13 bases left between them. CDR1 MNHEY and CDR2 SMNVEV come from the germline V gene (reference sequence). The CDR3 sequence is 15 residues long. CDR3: CASSPASLYTGELFF. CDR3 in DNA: TGTGCCAGCAGTCCAGCCTCCTTGTACACCGGGGAGCTGTTTTTT.

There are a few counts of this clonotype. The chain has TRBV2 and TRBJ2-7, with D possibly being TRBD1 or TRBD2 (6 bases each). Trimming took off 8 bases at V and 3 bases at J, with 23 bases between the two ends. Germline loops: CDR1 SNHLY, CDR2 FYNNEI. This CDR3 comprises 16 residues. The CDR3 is CASHREVLEWSYEQYF. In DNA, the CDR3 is TGTGCCAGCCACAGGGAGGTACTAGAGTGGAGCTACGAGCAGTACTTC.

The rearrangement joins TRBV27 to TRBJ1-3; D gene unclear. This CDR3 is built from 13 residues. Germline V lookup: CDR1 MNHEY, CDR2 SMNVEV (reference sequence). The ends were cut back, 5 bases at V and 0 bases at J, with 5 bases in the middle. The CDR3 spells CASSPFSGNTIYF. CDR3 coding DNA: TGTGCCAGCAGTCCCTTCTCTGGAAACACCATATATTTT.

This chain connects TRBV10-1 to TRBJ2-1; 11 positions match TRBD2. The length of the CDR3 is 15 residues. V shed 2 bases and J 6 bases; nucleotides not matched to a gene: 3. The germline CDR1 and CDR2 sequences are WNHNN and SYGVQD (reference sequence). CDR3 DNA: TGCGCCAGCAGTGAGCTAGCGGGGGGTGGCAATGAGCAGTTCTTC. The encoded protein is CASSELAGGGNEQFF.

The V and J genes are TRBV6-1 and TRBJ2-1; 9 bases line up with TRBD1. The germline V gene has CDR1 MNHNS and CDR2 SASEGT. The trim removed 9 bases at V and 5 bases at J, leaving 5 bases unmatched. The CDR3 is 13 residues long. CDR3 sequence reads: CARSRDRDNEQFF. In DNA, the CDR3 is TGTGCCAGGTCGAGGGACAGGGACAATGAGCAGTTCTTC.

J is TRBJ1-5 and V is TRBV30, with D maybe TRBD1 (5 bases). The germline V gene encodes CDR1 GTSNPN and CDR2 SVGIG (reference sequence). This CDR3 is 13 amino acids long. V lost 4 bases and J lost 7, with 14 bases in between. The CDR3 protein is CAWTSQGIQPQHF. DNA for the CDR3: TGTGCCTGGACCTCCCAGGGTATCCAGCCCCAGCATTTT.

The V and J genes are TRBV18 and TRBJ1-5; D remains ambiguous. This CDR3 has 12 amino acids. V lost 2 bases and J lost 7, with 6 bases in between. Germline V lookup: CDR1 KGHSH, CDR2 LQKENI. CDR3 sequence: CASSPSKQPQHF. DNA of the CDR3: TGTGCCAGCTCACCATCGAAACAGCCCCAGCATTTT. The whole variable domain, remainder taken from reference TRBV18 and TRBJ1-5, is NAGVMQNPRHLVRRRGQEARLRCSPMKGHSHVYWYRQLPEEGLKFMVYLQKENIIDESGMPKERFSAEFPKEGPSILRIQQVVRGDSAAYFCASSPSKQPQHFGDGTRLSIL.